These T cell receptor beta chains were read from a single sample in a study of blood T cell repertoires in COVID-19. Sequencing used immunoSEQ multiplex PCR; TCRdb keeps in-frame clones, though not all of them. The sample lists fewer than 400,000 clones, roughly nine tenths occurring once. Material: PBMCs or T cells enriched from blood (not recorded which). The receptors stem from a young woman who had recovered from COVID-19. Both conserved end residues are part of each CDR3. Fields, in order: J gene, V gene, D gene, clone size, CDR3 DNA, CDR3 protein. The D gene is left open where the match is weak. Rows may omit the clone size; those that give it use once, few, many or a size class.

>TRBJ2-1|TRBV29-1|TRBD2|once
TGCAGCGTTGAAACTAGCGGGAATTTCGATGAGCAGTTCTTC
CSVETSGNFDEQFF
>TRBJ1-1|TRBV2|NA|NA
TGTGCCAGCAGTGAAGGTGGGAGACAGGAGCTACTTGAAGCTTTCTTT
CASSEGGRQELLEAFF
>TRBJ2-5|TRBV3-1/TRBV3-2|TRBD1|NA
TGTGCCAGCAGCCAGGGGTCAGGGGGTCGGGAGACCCAGTACTTC
CASSQGSGGRETQYF
>TRBJ1-5|TRBV24-1|NA|NA
TGTGCCACCAGTGACCCCTTTGAGAGGGGGTTTTATCAGCCCCAGCATTTT
CATSDPFERGFYQPQHF
>TRBJ2-7|TRBV14|NA|few
TGTGCCAGCAGCCAAGAATTCCAGAACGAGCAGTACTTC
CASSQEFQNEQYF
>TRBJ2-3|TRBV19|TRBD2|NA
TGTGCCAGTTGTTTGGCGGGAGACACGCAGTATTTT
CASCLAGDTQYF
>TRBJ1-3|TRBV28|NA|NA
TGTGCCAGCAGTCCCATCGGGGGGAATACTGGAAACACCATATATTTT
CASSPIGGNTGNTIYF
>TRBJ2-7|TRBV7-8|TRBD2|NA
TGTGCCAGCAGCCCACGGACTAGCGGGACTGGATACGAGCAGTACTTC
CASSPRTSGTGYEQYF
>TRBJ1-5|TRBV7-9|NA|NA
TGTGCCAGCAGCTTGACAGTCAGCAATCAGCCCCAGCATTTT
CASSLTVSNQPQHF
>TRBJ2-1|TRBV18|TRBD2|NA
TGTGCCAGCTCACTAGCGGGAGCGTACAATGAGCAGTTCTTC
CASSLAGAYNEQFF
>TRBJ1-2|TRBV5-1|NA|NA
TGCGCCAGCAGCTTGTGGCTCGATAGAGAGCGCGGCTACACCTTC
CASSLWLDRERGYTF
>TRBJ2-2|TRBV18|NA|NA
TGTGCCAGCTCACCACAGGGGCTGAACACCGGGGAGCTGTTTTTT
CASSPQGLNTGELFF
>TRBJ1-3|TRBV10-3|NA|once
TGTGCCATCAGTGCGGGGTTATCTGGAAACACCATATATTTT
CAISAGLSGNTIYF
>TRBJ1-2|TRBV19|NA|NA
TGTGCCAGTAATCCGACAGGCGGAGGCTATGGCTACACCTTC
CASNPTGGGYGYTF
>TRBJ1-5|TRBV7-2|NA|NA
TGTGCCAGCAGCTTATATTATAGCAATCAGCCCCAGCATTTT
CASSLYYSNQPQHF
>TRBJ1-6|TRBV18|NA|NA
TGTGCCAGCTCCCTAGACAGGACCAGCTCCTATAATTCACCCCTCCACTTT
CASSLDRTSSYNSPLHF
>TRBJ2-2|TRBV9|TRBD2|few
TGTGCCAGCAGCGTAGATAGCGGGGGGACGGGCGGGGAGCTGTTTTTT
CASSVDSGGTGGELFF
>TRBJ2-7|TRBV20-1|TRBD2|NA
TGCAGTGCTAGTCAATTGGCGGGGGTCCAGAGTGAGCAGTACTTC
CSASQLAGVQSEQYF
>TRBJ1-2|TRBV11-2|NA|NA
TGTGCCAGCAGCCGGACTCCCTCCCAAGGCTACACCTTC
CASSRTPSQGYTF
>TRBJ2-3|TRBV6-1|NA|NA
TGTGCCAGCAGTGACAGGGGGGACATCACAGATACGCAGTATTTT
CASSDRGDITDTQYF
>TRBJ2-1|TRBV4-2|TRBD2|NA
TGTGCCAGCAGCCAAGTACTAGCGGGAGCCGGTGAGCAGTTCTTC
CASSQVLAGAGEQFF
>TRBJ2-1|TRBV7-3|TRBD2|NA
TGTGCCAGCAGCTTACTAGCGGGGGCGGGCAATGAGCAGTTCTTC
CASSLLAGAGNEQFF
>TRBJ2-2|TRBV3-1/TRBV3-2|TRBD1|NA
TGTGCCAGCAGAACGACAGGGGTGAGCACCGGGGAGCTGTTTTTT
CASRTTGVSTGELFF
>TRBJ2-7|TRBV2|NA|NA
TGTGCCAGCAGTGAAAGGGCAGGGGCCTACGAGCAGTACTTC
CASSERAGAYEQYF
>TRBJ2-5|TRBV24-1|NA|NA
TGTGCCACCAGTGATACAGACAGGCGGCGTGCCCAGTACTTC
CATSDTDRRRAQYF
>TRBJ1-2|TRBV7-9|NA|NA
TGTGCCAGCAGCTTGGCAGGTACGGATGGCTACACCTTC
CASSLAGTDGYTF
>TRBJ1-4|TRBV19|TRBD1|NA
TGTGCCAGTAGTATGCTGTATGGACAGGGTCAAGAAAAACTGTTTTTT
CASSMLYGQGQEKLFF
>TRBJ2-5|TRBV3-1/TRBV3-2|TRBD2|NA
TGTGCCAGCAGCCAAGGGACTAGCGGGATGGGCAAGACCCAGTACTTC
CASSQGTSGMGKTQYF
>TRBJ2-1|TRBV19|NA|NA
TGTGCCAGTAGTATAAGGGAGAGTCTTGAGCAGTTCTTC
CASSIRESLEQFF
>TRBJ2-6|TRBV5-1|NA|NA
TGCGCCAGCAGCTTGGAAAAAGGGGGAACTTTTGGGGCCAACGTCCTGACTTTC
CASSLEKGGTFGANVLTF
>TRBJ2-7|TRBV6-5|NA|NA
TGTGCCAGCAGGGCCGTCTCCTACGAGCAGTACTTC
CASRAVSYEQYF
>TRBJ1-5|TRBV20-1|TRBD1|NA
TGCAGTGCTAGTAGGGGTGGGGACAGGAGTCAGCCCCAGCATTTT
CSASRGGDRSQPQHF
>TRBJ1-1|TRBV5-1|NA|NA
TGCGCCAGCAGCCCTGGGCCCCCCAGGAAGACTGAAGCTTTCTTT
CASSPGPPRKTEAFF